Sequencing of this T cell receptor (beta chain) was carried out in a study of T cell responses to AZD1222 COVID-19 vaccine. In the study overall: The analysis combined second doses at about 4 or about 12 weeks. Whole-study findings and limits: Among vaccine-associated CD4 TCRs, coverage spanned spike, with dominance at 160-218 and 743-854. Spike-specific TCRs gained breadth and depth after people received two AZD1222 doses.

Germline V gene sequence: CDR1 SGHRS, CDR2 YFSETQ. CDR3 size: 14 residues. The V gene lost 4 bases and the J gene lost 6 bases, with 16 bases spanning the gap. About this clone: Its matching antigen is unknown.

The table came from immunoSEQ multiplex PCR; TCRdb's copy has only in-frame clones and leaves some out. The repertoire has about 150,000 clones, about 88% of them found once; the top ten carry 3.1%. The V call is TRBV5-1, the J call TRBJ1-2; D uncertain. The receptor's source is an adult in good health. The specimen comprised peripheral blood, sampled on day 0 of AZD1222 vaccination. CDR3 DNA: TGCGCCAGCAGCCCCCGAGTCTACAGTGATGGCTACACCTTC. The encoded protein is CASSPRVYSDGYTF. Filled out from reference TRBV5-1 and TRBJ1-2, the complete variable domain reads KAGVTQTPRYLIKTRGQQVTLSCSPISGHRSVSWYQQTPGQGLQFLFEYFSETQRNKGNFPGRFSGRQFSNSRSEMNVSTLELGDSALYLCASSPRVYSDGYTFGSGTRLTVV.